Shown below are 30 T cell receptor beta chains from a single sample sequenced in a study of breast tumors, draining lymph nodes, adjacent tissues (dated by TCRdb to 2016 to 2017). The axillary draining lymph nodes of breast cancer patients were the source of the lymph node samples. The library was made by multiplex PCR. The sequencer listed for this sample is Illumina HiSeq 2000. The public reads were run again by TCRdb, first through fastp at Q25 and then through MiXCR, and only productive beta chains were kept. Rows matching on CDR3 protein sequence are summarized as one entry with the most common DNA and genes. In this sample the table shows around 140,000 distinct CDR3 sequences, around 24% of which occur a single time. The top ten clonotypes cover around 2.6% of the sample. Material for sequencing was axillary lymph node tissue. Receptor source: a female donor with breast cancer. Some clones in this sample may be carry-over from other donors' samples.

This clonotype was picked up many times. This chain links TRBV20-1 with TRBJ2-7; D is ambiguous. With 1 base removed from V and 2 bases from J, the gap between germline ends came to 12 bases. The CDR3 covers 14 residues. Germline assignment: CDR1 DFQATT and CDR2 SNEGSKA (reference sequence). The CDR3 is CSARAEVRTYEQYF. The CDR3 DNA reads as TGCAGTGCTAGAGCCGAGGTTCGGACCTACGAGCAGTACTTC.

On this clonotype itself: A junction end diverges from the germline sequence, so it may reflect a read error. This rearrangement joins TRBV14 to TRBJ2-3; D is uncertain. CDR1 is SGHDN, CDR2 FVKESK, per germline. CDR3 length: 15 amino acids. DNA for the CDR3: TGTGCCAGCAGCCAAGATGGGAAGGGAACAGATGCGCAGTATTTT. It is translated as CASSQDGKGTDAQYF.

As concerns this clonotype: A much larger clone sits a single nucleotide away, making a read error possible. No conserved phenylalanine or tryptophan is present at the end of the CDR3, so a read error is the likely explanation. V and J are TRBV29-1 and TRBJ2-5; D remains unclear. With 5 bases removed from V and 5 bases from J, the gap between germline ends came to 15 bases. Germline loops: CDR1 SQVTM, CDR2 ANQGSEA. The CDR3 loop spans 13 amino acids. For the CDR3, the DNA is TGCAGCGTTACAGACAAGGCGTGGGAGACCCAGTACTCC. Amino acid sequence: CSVTDKAWETQYS.

There are many counts of this clonotype. The chain joins TRBV5-4 to TRBJ2-7; 13 positions agree with TRBD2. The CDR3 extends over 15 amino acids. V dropped 4 bases and J dropped 5; count of bases not matched to a gene: 6. The germline V gene encodes CDR1 SGHNT and CDR2 YYREEE (reference sequence). CDR3 sequence: CASSPRTSGSHEQYF. The CDR3 DNA reads TGTGCCAGCAGCCCACGGACTAGCGGGAGTCACGAGCAGTACTTC.

A word on this clonotype: A read error may explain this, as a much larger clone is one base away. The gene calls are TRBV7-2 and TRBJ2-2; D ambiguous. The CDR3 is 15 residues long. V lost 1 base and J lost 2, with 8 bases in between. The V gene's germline CDR1 is SGHTA and CDR2 FQGNSA. DNA for the CDR3: TGTGCCAGCAGCTTAGTTCGGAGTAACACCGGGGAGCTGTTTTTT. This translates into CASSLVRSNTGELFF.

The sample holds many counts of this clonotype. The CDR3 DNA follows: TGTGCCAGCAGTTACCGGGGGCTAACCAACTATGGCTACACCTTC. Translation gives CASSYRGLTNYGYTF. The rearrangement joins TRBV6-2 or TRBV6-3 to TRBJ1-2; TRBD1 might be the D (6 bases). V lost 2 bases and J 2 bases, leaving 12 bases between the germline ends. The CDR3 loop spans 15 amino acids. Germline V lookup: CDR1 MNHEY, CDR2 SVGEGT.

This clonotype was detected ten times or more. V and J are TRBV5-1 and TRBJ1-4; D gene ambiguous. Germline CDR1 and CDR2: SGHRS and YFSETQ. Trimming left V 2 bases short and J 5 bases short, with 19 bases between. The CDR3 is 17 residues long. The CDR3 protein is CASSFEGHPGGNEKLFF. As DNA, the CDR3 is TGCGCCAGCAGCTTCGAGGGTCATCCGGGAGGGAATGAAAAACTGTTTTTT.

This clonotype has ten or more counts. This rearrangement joins TRBV12-3 or TRBV12-4 to TRBJ2-1; D not certain. Trimming stripped 5 bases from V and 8 bases from J, with 10 bases between. The CDR3 runs 12 residues. CDR3 residues: CASSRVRDEQFF. CDR3 nucleotides: TGTGCCAGCAGTCGGGTTAGGGATGAGCAGTTCTTC.

The chain has TRBV20-1 and TRBJ2-4; D perhaps matches TRBD1 (6 bases). The germline V gene encodes CDR1 DFQATT and CDR2 SNEGSKA (reference sequence). Trimming removed 5 bases from V and 3 bases from J, with 14 bases in between. The CDR3 runs to 14 residues. CDR3 nucleotides: TGCAGTGCTCCGCTGGGACACCTCAAAAACATTCAGTACTTC. Translated: CSAPLGHLKNIQYF.

A note on this clonotype: A much bigger clone sits one base away, suggesting this may be a read error. V and J are TRBV5-6 and TRBJ1-4; D gene unclear. Per germline, CDR1 SGHDT and CDR2 YYEEEE. CDR3 size: 15 residues. CDR3 nucleotide sequence: TGTGCCAGCAGCTTGGTTGGGCTTTCGAGTGAAAGACTGTTTTTT. Protein: CASSLVGLSSERLFF.

As regards this clonotype: A much larger clone is a single base away; this may be a read error. The chain links TRBV11-2 to TRBJ2-1; D unresolved. The CDR3 runs 16 residues. Per the germline V gene, CDR1 is SGHAT and CDR2 is FQNNGV. The CDR3 here is CAGSSVGSGLYNEQFF. The DNA for the CDR3 is TGTGCCGGCAGCTCAGTCGGGTCAGGCCTCTACAATGAGCAGTTCTTC.

This clonotype showed up many times. The CDR3 protein is CASSKGLTDTQYF. The CDR3 coding sequence is TGTGCCAGCAGTAAAGGGCTCACAGATACGCAGTATTTT. The chain employs TRBV6-4 and TRBJ2-3; D ambiguous. With 5 bases removed from V and 2 bases from J, the gap between germline ends came to 8 bases. The CDR3 runs 13 residues. Germline V gene sequence: CDR1 MRHNA, CDR2 SNTAGT.

As for this clonotype: A clone one base away is much larger, so this may be a read error. This chain connects TRBV2 to TRBJ2-2, with a possible D match to TRBD2 (5 bases). Germline CDR1 and CDR2: SNHLY and FYNNEI. CDR3 length: 13 amino acids. CDR3: CASRSTNTGEPFF. In DNA, the CDR3 is TGTGCCAGCAGGAGCACGAACACCGGGGAGCCGTTTTTT. The full variable domain, rest sourced from reference TRBV2 and TRBJ2-2, is EPEVTQTPSHQVTQMGQEVILRCVPISNHLYFYWYRQILGQKVEFLVSFYNNEISEKSEIFDDQFSVERPDGSNFTLKIRSTKLEDSAMYFCASRSTNTGEPFFGEGSRLTVL.

Concerning this clonotype: It may be a read error: a sequence one base away is much more abundant. CDR3 in amino acids: CASSLELRGAGTQYF. The CDR3 nucleotides are TGTGCCAGCAGCTTAGAACTGAGAGGAGCAGGTACGCAGTATTTT. This chain uses TRBV11-3 with TRBJ2-3, with D unresolved. The CDR3 totals 15 residues. CDR1 and CDR2 (germline): SGHNT, YENEEA. V lost 0 bases, J lost 8 bases, and 15 bases lay in between.

The chain recombines TRBV19 with TRBJ2-5; 9 bases map to TRBD1. The J segment lost 5 bases and the V segment lost 5 bases, leaving 6 bases of the junction unmatched. CDR1 and CDR2 (germline): LNHDA, SQIVND (reference sequence). This CDR3 has 14 residues. The CDR3 sequence: CASSPNRGRETQYF. CDR3 nucleotide sequence: TGTGCCAGTAGTCCAAACAGGGGGCGGGAGACCCAGTACTTC.

Concerning this clonotype: This may stem from a read error, because a much larger clone lies one nucleotide away. V and J are TRBV9 and TRBJ2-3; 8 bases map to TRBD1. This CDR3 region has 16 residues. In germline, CDR1 is SGDLS, CDR2 YYNGEE. The CDR3 here is CAGSRGQAASTDTQYF. DNA for the CDR3: TGTGCCGGCAGCAGGGGACAGGCGGCTAGCACAGATACGCAGTATTTT.

J is TRBJ2-5 and V is TRBV5-6; D not resolved. Looked up from germline, CDR1 is SGHDT and CDR2 is YYEEEE. This CDR3 has 17 amino acids. Trimming pared 0 bases from V and 3 bases from J, leaving 18 bases between. CDR3 bases: TGTGCCAGCAGCTTGGATGCCCCAAGGCCCGCGGAAGAGACCCAGTACTTC. Translated, it gives CASSLDAPRPAEETQYF.

Concerning this clonotype: A much larger clone differs by one base, so this may be a read error. The rearrangement uses TRBV9 and TRBJ2-1, with unresolved D. The germline V gene has CDR1 SGDLS and CDR2 YYNGEE. The CDR3 is 15 amino acids. CDR3 coding DNA: TGTACCAGCAGCGTAGCTCCAGACGCAAACAATGAGCAGTTCTTC. Translating it yields CTSSVAPDANNEQFF.

The table lists this clonotype with a few counts. This may come from a read error, since a much larger clone is one base off. The chain joins TRBV14 to TRBJ2-1, with 15 bases aligning to TRBD2. The junction had 8 bases not matched to a gene; V was cut back by 2 bases and J by 12 bases. Looked up from germline, CDR1 is SGHDN and CDR2 is FVKESK. CDR3 length equals 16 residues. CDR3 nucleotides: TGTGCCAGCAGCCAAATCCACGGACTAGCGGGAGGGACGCAGTTCTTC. Translating gives CASSQIHGLAGGTQFF.

This clonotype was detected ten times or more. The rearrangement links TRBV6-5 to TRBJ2-1; 8 nucleotides align to TRBD2. V shed 0 bases, J shed 3 bases, and the junction held 4 bases outside the gene matches. The germline V gene has CDR1 MNHEY and CDR2 SVGAGI. This CDR3 spans 16 amino acids. In nucleotides, the CDR3 is TGTGCCAGCAGTTACTCGGGTAGCGGGAACTACAATGAGCAGTTCTTC. This gives the protein CASSYSGSGNYNEQFF.

This chain joins TRBV6-6 and TRBJ1-4; D is unresolved. V was trimmed by 3 bases and J by 10 bases, leaving 15 bases between them. The CDR3 covers 14 residues. Germline-derived CDR1 and CDR2 are MNHNY and SVGAGI (reference sequence). The CDR3 nucleotides read TGTGCCAGCAGTTATGAGGGTGTATACGGAAAACTGTTTTTT. Amino acids: CASSYEGVYGKLFF.

This clonotype showed up many times. The V call is TRBV24-1, the J call TRBJ2-1; 7 positions match TRBD2. The CDR3 is 14 residues long. With 1 base clipped from V and 10 bases from J, the junction kept 6 bases outside the gene matches. CDR1 is KGHDR, CDR2 SFDVKD, per germline. This chain's CDR3 is CATSDFGREREQFF. In DNA form, the CDR3 reads TGTGCCACCAGTGATTTTGGGCGGGAGCGGGAGCAGTTCTTC.

V usage is TRBV5-4 and J usage is TRBJ2-5, with unresolved D. V was cut by 2 bases and J by 5 bases, with 10 bases left in between. Germline CDR1 is SGHNT and CDR2 is YYREEE (reference sequence). CDR3 length: 13 amino acids. The CDR3 nucleotides read TGTGCCAGCAGCTTTAGGTGGACGGAGACCCAGTACTTC. Protein sequence: CASSFRWTETQYF. Using reference TRBV5-4 and TRBJ2-5 for the parts outside the CDR3, the full variable domain is ETGVTQSPTHLIKTRGQQVTLRCSSQSGHNTVSWYQQALGQGPQFIFQYYREEENGRGNFPPRFSGLQFPNYSSELNVNALELDDSALYLCASSFRWTETQYFGPGTRLLVL.

About this clonotype: A read error may be the cause here, since a much bigger clone is one base away. V usage is TRBV7-3 and J usage is TRBJ2-1, with 7 positions matching TRBD2. From germline, CDR1 is SGHTA and CDR2 FQGTGA. The V and J ends lost 3 bases and 8 bases, in that order; junction bases with no gene match: 10. This CDR3 is built from 15 residues. CDR3 nucleotide sequence: TGTGCCAGCAGCTTTTACTGGACTAGTGGTGATGAGCAGTTCTTC. This codes for CASSFYWTSGDEQFF.

Concerning this clonotype itself: A much larger clone differs by one base, so this may be a read error. This chain connects TRBV12-3 or TRBV12-4 to TRBJ2-1, with TRBD2 identical over 7 bases. The CDR3 totals 15 residues. This chain's CDR3 is CASSFYGRTYDEQFF. The CDR3 DNA follows: TGTGCCAGCAGTTTTTACGGGAGGACCTACGATGAGCAGTTCTTC.

As regards this clonotype: This clone may be a read error of a much larger clone one base away. The conserved phenylalanine or tryptophan normally closing the CDR3 is absent here, so this likely arose from a read error. The V call is TRBV12-3 or TRBV12-4, the J call TRBJ2-3; 10 bases align to TRBD2. Germline trimming cut 3 bases from V and 6 bases from J; bases unmatched to any gene: 9. The CDR3 consists of 16 residues. The CDR3 reads CASSFILAGVTDTQYS. CDR3 DNA sequence: TGTGCCAGCAGTTTCATCCTAGCGGGAGTGACTGATACGCAGTATTCT.

This clonotype was counted ten times or more. The chain links TRBV7-8 to TRBJ2-1; 9 bases are shared with TRBD2. CDR1 is SGHVS, CDR2 FQNEAQ, per germline. The CDR3 length is 15 residues. V gave up 3 bases and J gave up 10 bases; unmatched junction bases: 10. CDR3 coding DNA: TGTGCCAGCAGCTTCTTAGCGGGGGTCTTTCGAGAGCAGTTCTTC. This translates into CASSFLAGVFREQFF.

V is TRBV28 and J is TRBJ2-5; TRBD2 agrees at 8 bases. Germline trimming cut 6 bases from V and 4 bases from J; bases unmatched to any gene: 7. This CDR3 spans 14 amino acids. Germline V lookup: CDR1 MDHEN, CDR2 SYDVKM. CDR3 nucleotides: TGTGCCAGCAGCCTAGCGGGCCCGGGAGAGACCCAGTACTTC. This gives the protein CASSLAGPGETQYF.

The chain is built from TRBV3-1 and TRBJ2-5, with D tentatively TRBD1 (7 bases). The CDR3 runs 13 residues. V lost 3 bases, J lost 3 bases, and 8 bases lay in between. From germline, CDR1 is LGHDT and CDR2 YNNKEL (reference sequence). The CDR3 protein is CASSHRGEETQYF. The CDR3 bases are TGTGCCAGCAGCCACAGGGGGGAAGAGACCCAGTACTTC.

To note about this clonotype: A much larger clone differs from this one at a single base, so this may be a read error. The V gene is TRBV20-1, the J gene TRBJ2-5, with 10 bases aligning to TRBD1. CDR1 and CDR2 (germline): DFQATT, SNEGSKA (reference sequence). The CDR3 runs to 16 residues. V dropped 5 bases and J dropped 5; count of bases not matched to a gene: 14. The CDR3 bases are TGCAGTGCTGGAGGGGGACAGGGGTGTCGACGGGAGACCCAGTACTTC. Its protein is CSAGGGQGCRRETQYF.